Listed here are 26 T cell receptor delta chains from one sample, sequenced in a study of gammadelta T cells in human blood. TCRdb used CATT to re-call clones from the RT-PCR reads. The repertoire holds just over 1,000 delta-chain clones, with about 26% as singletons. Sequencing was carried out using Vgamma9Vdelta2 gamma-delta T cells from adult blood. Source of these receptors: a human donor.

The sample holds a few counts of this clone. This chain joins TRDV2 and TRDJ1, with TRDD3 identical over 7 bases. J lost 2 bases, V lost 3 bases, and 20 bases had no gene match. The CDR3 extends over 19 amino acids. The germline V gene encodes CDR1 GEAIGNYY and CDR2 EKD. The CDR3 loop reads CACDYLLGISQGETDKLIF. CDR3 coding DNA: TGTGCCTGTGACTACTTACTGGGGATCAGTCAGGGGGAAACCGATAAACTCATCTTT.

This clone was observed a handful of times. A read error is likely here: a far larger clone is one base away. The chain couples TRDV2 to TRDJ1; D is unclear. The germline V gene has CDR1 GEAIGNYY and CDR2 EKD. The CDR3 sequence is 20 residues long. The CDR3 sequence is CACDALSLSAAKGDTEKLIF. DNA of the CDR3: TGTGCCTGTGACGCATTATCCCTATCGGCCGCGAAAGGAGACACCGAAAAACTCATCTTT.

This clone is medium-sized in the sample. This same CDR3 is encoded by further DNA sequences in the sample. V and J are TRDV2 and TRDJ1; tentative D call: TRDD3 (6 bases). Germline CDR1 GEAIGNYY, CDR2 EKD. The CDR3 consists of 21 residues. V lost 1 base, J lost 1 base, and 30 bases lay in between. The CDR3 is CACDTIPAPGDAFGTTDKLIF. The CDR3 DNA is TGTGCCTGTGACACGATTCCGGCCCCTGGGGACGCTTTCGGGACCACCGATAAACTCATCTTT.

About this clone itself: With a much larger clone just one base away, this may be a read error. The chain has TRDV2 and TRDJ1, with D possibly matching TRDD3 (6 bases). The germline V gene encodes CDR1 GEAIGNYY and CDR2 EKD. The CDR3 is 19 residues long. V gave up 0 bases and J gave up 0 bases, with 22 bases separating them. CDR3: CACDTVSSAGATNTDKLIF. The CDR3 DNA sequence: TGTGCCTGTGACACCGTCTCGTCAGCTGGGGCAACGAACACCGATAAACTCATCTTT.

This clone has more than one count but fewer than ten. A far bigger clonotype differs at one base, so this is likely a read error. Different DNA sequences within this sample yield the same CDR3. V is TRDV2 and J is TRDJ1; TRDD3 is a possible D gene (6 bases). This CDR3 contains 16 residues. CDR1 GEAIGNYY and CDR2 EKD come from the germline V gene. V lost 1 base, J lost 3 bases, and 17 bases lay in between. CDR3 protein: CACDTLGDTEPDKLIF. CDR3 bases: TGTGCCTGTGACACTCTGGGTGATACGGAGCCCGATAAACTCATCTTT.

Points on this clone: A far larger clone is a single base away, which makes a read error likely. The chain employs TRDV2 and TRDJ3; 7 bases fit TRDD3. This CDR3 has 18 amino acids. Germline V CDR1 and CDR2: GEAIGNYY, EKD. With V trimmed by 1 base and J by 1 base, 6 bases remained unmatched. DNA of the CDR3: TGTGCCTGTGACACGGGATACTCTTTGTCCTGGGACACCCGACAGATGTTTTTC. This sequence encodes CACDTGYSLSWDTRQMFF.

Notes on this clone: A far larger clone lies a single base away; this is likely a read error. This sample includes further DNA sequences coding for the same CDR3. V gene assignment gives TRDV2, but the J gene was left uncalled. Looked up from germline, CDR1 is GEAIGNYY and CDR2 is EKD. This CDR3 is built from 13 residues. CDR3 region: CACDAVRTDKLIF. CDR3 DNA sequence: TGTGCCTGTGACGCAGTGAGAACCGATAAACTAATCTTT.

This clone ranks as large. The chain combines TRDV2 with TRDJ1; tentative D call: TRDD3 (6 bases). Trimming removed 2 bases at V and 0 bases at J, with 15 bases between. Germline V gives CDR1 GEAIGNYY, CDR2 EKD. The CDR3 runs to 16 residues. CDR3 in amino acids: CACDILSGDYTDKLIF. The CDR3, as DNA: TGTGCCTGTGACATTCTTTCTGGGGATTACACCGATAAACTCATCTTT.

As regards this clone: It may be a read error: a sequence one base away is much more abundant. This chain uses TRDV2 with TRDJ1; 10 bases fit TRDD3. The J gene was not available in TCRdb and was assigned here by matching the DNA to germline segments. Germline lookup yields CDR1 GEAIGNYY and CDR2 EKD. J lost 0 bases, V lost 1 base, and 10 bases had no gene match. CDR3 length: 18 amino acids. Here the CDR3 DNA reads TGTGCCTGTGACACGTTACCTGGGGGATATGCTCACACCGATAAACTCATCTTT. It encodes CACDTLPGGYAHTDKLIF.

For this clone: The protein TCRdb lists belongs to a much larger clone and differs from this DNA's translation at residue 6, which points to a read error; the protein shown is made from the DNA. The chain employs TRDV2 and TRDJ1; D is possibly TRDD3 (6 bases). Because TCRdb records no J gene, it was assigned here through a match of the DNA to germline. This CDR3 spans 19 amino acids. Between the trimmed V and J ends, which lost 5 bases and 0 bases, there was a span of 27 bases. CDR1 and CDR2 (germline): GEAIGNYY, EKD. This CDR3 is CACAPVKSGIAQYTDKLIF. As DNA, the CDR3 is TGTGCCTGTGCCCCCGTAAAGTCGGGGATCGCCCAGTACACCGATAAACTCATCTTT.

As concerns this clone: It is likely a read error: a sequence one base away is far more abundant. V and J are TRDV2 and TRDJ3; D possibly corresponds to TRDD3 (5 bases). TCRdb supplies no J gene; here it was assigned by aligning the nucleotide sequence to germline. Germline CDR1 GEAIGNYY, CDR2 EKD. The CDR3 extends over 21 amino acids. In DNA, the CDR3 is TGTGCCTGTGACACGGCCGGACAGGGGACCCGACACTCCTGGGACACCCAACAGATGTTTTTC. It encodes CACDTAGQGTRHSWDTQQMFF.

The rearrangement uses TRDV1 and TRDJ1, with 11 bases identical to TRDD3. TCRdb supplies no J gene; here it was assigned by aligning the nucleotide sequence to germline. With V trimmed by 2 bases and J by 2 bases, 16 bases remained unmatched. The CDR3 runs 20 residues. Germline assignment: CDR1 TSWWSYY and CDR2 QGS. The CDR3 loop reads CALGETAFLWGIHQTDKLIF. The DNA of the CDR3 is TGTGCTCTTGGGGAAACTGCCTTCCTCTGGGGGATACATCAAACCGATAAACTCATCTTT.

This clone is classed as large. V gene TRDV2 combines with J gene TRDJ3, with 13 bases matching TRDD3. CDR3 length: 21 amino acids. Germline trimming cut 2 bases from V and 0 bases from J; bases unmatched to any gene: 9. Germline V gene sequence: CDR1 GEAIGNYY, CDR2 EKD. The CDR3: CACDNLLGDTPSSWDTRQMFF. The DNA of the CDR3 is TGTGCCTGTGACAACTTACTGGGGGATACGCCCAGCTCCTGGGACACCCGACAGATGTTTTTC.

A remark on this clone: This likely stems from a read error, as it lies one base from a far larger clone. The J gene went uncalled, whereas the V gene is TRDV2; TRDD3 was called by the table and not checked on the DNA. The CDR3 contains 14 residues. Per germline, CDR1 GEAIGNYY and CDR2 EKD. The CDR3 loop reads CACDTMGARDKLIF. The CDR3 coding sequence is TGTGCCTGTGACACTATGGGGGCCCGAGATAAGCTCATCTTT.

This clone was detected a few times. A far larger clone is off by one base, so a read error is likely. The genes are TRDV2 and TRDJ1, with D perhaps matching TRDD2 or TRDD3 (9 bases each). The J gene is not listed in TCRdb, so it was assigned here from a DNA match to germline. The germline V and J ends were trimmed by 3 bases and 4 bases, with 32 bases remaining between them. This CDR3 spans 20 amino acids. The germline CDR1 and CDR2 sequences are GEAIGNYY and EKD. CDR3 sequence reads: CACDGLPTSTGGTYIDKLIF. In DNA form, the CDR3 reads TGTGCCTGTGACGGCCTTCCTACGAGTACTGGGGGAACGTACATCGATAAACTCATCTTT.

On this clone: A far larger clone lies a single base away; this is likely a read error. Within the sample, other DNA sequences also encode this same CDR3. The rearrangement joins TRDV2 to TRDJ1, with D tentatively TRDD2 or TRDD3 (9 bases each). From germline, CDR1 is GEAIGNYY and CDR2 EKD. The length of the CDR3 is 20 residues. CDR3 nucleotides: TGTGCCTGTGACGGCCTTCCTACGAGTACTGGGGGAACGTACACAGATAAACTCATCTTT. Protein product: CACDGLPTSTGGTYTDKLIF.

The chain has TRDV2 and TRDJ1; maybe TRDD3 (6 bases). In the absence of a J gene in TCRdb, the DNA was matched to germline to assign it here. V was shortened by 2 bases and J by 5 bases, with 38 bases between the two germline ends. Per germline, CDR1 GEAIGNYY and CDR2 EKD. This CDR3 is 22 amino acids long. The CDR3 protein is CACDNHIVTPSGAGGGTDKLIF. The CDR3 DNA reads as TGTGCCTGTGACAACCATATCGTAACTCCTTCGGGGGCCGGGGGAGGCACTGATAAACTCATCTTT.

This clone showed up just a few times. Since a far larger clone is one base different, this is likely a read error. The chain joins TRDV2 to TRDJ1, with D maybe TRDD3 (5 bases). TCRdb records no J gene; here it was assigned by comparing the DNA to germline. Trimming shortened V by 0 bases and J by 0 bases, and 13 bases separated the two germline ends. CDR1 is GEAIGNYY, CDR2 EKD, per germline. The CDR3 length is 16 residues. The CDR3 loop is CACDTVGGAYTDKLIF. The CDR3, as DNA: TGTGCCTGTGACACCGTAGGGGGGGCCTACACCGATAAACTCATCTTT.

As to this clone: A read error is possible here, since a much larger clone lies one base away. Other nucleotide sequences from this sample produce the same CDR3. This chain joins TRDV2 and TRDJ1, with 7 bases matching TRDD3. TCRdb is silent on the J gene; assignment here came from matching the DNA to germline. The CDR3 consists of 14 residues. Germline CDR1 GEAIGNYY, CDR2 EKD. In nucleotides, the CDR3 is TGTGCCTGTGAACCCTGGGGGTACACTGATAAACTCATCTTT. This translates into CACEPWGYTDKLIF.

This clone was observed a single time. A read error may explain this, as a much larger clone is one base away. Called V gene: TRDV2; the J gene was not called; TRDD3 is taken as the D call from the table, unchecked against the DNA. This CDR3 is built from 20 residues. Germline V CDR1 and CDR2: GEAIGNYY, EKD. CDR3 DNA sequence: TGTGCCTGTGACCCCGTGGGAGATACTGGGGGATCCTTTGCACCCGATAAGCTCATCTTT. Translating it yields CACDPVGDTGGSFAPDKLIF.

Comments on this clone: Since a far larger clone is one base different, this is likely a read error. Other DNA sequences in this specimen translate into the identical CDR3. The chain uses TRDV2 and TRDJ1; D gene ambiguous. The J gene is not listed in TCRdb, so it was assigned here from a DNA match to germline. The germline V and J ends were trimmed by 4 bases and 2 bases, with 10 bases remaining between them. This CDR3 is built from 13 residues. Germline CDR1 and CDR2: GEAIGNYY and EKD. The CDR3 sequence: CACDAVRTDKLIF. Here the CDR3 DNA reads TGTGCCTGTGATGCAGTGAGAACCGATAAACTCATCTTT.

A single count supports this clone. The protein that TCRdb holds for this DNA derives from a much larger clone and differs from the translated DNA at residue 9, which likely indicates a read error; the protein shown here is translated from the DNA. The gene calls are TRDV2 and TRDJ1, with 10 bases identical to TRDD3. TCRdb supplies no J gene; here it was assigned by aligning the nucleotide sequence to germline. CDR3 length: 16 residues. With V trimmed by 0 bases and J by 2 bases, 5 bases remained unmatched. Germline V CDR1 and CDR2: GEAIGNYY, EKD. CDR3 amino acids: CACDTLGDISTDKLIF. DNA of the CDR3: TGTGCCTGTGACACCCTGGGGGATATATCGACCGATAAACTCATCTTT.

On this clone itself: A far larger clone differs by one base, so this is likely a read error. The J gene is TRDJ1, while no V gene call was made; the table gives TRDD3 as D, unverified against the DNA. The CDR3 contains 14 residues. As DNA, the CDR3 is TGTGCCGGTGACACTGGGGACCCCACCGATAAACTCATCTTT. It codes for CAGDTGDPTDKLIF.

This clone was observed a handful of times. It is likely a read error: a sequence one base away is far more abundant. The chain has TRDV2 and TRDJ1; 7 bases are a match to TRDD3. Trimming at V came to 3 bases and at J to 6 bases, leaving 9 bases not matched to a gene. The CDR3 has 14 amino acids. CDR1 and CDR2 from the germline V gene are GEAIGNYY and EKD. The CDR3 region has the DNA TGTGCCTGTGACGTCCTGGGGGCCAAATATAAACTCATCTTT. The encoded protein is CACDVLGAKYKLIF.

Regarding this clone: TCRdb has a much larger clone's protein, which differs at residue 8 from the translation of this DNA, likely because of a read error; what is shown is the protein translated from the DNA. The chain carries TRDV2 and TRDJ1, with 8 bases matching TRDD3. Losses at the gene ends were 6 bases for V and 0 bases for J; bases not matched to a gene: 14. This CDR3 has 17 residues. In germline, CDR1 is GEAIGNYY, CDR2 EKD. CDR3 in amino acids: CACKKLGGGEYTDKLIF. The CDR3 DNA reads TGTGCCTGTAAGAAACTGGGGGGCGGGGAGTACACCGATAAACTCATCTTT.

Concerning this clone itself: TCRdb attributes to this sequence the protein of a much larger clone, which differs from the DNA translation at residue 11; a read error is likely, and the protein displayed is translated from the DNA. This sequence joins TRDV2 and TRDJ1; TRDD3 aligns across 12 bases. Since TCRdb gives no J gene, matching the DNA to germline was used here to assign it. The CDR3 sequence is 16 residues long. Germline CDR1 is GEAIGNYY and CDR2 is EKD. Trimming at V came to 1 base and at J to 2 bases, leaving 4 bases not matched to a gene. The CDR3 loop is CACDTLGDTETDKLIF. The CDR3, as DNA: TGTGCCTGTGACACTCTGGGGGATACGGAGACCGATAAACTCATCTTT.